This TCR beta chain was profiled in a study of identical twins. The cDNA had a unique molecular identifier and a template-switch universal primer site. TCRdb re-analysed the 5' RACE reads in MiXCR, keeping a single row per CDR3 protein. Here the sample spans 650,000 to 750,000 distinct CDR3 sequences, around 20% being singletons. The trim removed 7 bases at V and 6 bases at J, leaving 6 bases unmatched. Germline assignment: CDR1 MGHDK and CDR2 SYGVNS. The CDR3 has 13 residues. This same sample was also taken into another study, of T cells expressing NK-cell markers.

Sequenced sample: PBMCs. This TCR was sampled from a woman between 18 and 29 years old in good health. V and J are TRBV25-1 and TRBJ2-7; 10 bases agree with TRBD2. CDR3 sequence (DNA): TGTGCCAGCACCATAGCGGGAGGCCTCGAGCAGTACTTC. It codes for CASTIAGGLEQYF.